One sample yielded the 14 T cell receptor beta chains listed below, sequenced in a study of T cell repertoires in cytomegalovirus infection. Via MiXCR, TCRdb re-called the reads, giving one row per CDR3 protein. The profile shows about 100,000 distinct CDR3 sequences, more than 20% of them singletons. Sequencing was carried out using CD8+ T cells from PBMCs. The source of these receptors is a human donor in good health (CMV status not recorded). Some clones in this sample may be carry-over from other donors' samples.

This clonotype was picked up many times. CDR3 sequence (DNA): TGTGCCAGCAGTTACGACAGGGGGCAGTTCTTC. It specifies CASSYDRGQFF. V and J are TRBV28 and TRBJ2-1; 8 positions match TRBD1. V was pared by 4 bases and J by 12 bases, with 2 bases of the junction left unmatched. The CDR3 is made up of 11 amino acids. CDR1 is MDHEN and CDR2 is SYDVKM in the germline V gene. The full variable domain, rest sourced from reference TRBV28 and TRBJ2-1, is DVKVTQSSRYLVKRTGEKVFLECVQDMDHENMFWYRQDPGLGLRLIYFSYDVKMKEKGDIPEGYSVSREKKERFSLILESASTNQTSMYLCASSYDRGQFFGPGTRLTVL.

This clonotype came up many times. In DNA, the CDR3 is TGTGCCAGCAGCTTTTCAGGGGGATCCTACAATGAGCAGTTCTTC. Residues: CASSFSGGSYNEQFF. The J gene is TRBJ2-1, the V gene TRBV7-6; 7 nucleotides line up with TRBD1. This CDR3 spans 15 amino acids. Trimming at V came to 3 bases and at J to 1 base, leaving 3 bases not matched to a gene. Germline V gene sequence: CDR1 SGHVS, CDR2 FNYEAQ.

The CDR3 is CASSLLAGGPFNEQFF. The CDR3 DNA is TGTGCCAGCAGTTTACTAGCGGGGGGGCCCTTCAATGAGCAGTTCTTC. The chain is built from TRBV12-3 or TRBV12-4 and TRBJ2-1; 12 nucleotides match TRBD2. The CDR3 has 16 residues. Trimming removed 2 bases from V and 6 bases from J; junction bases left unmatched: 5.

This clonotype was detected once. V gene TRBV12-3 or TRBV12-4 combines with J gene TRBJ2-7; no definite D call. The CDR3 is made up of 13 amino acids. With 3 bases removed from V and 4 bases from J, the gap between germline ends came to 10 bases. Here the CDR3 reads CASSFLGLYEQYF. In DNA form, the CDR3 reads TGTGCCAGCAGTTTTTTGGGGTTGTACGAGCAGTACTTC.

The chain employs TRBV25-1 and TRBJ2-5; TRBD1 agrees at 8 bases. The CDR3 has 16 amino acids. The germline V gene encodes CDR1 MGHDK and CDR2 SYGVNS. After removal of 1 base from V and 5 bases from J, the junction contained 9 bases not matched to a gene. DNA for the CDR3: TGTGCCAGCAGTGAATGGGGCCAGGGGGCAGGGGAGACCCAGTACTTC. Translation: CASSEWGQGAGETQYF.

This clonotype was detected only a few times. CDR3 nucleotide sequence: TGTGCCAGCAGCCGTCCCGGAGAGACCCAGTACTTC. Translation: CASSRPGETQYF. J is TRBJ2-5 and V is TRBV12-3 or TRBV12-4; D is uncertain. V lost 6 bases, J lost 4 bases, and 9 bases lay in between. The CDR3 spans 12 residues.

The chain is built from TRBV15 and TRBJ2-3; TRBD2 might be the D (6 bases). CDR1 and CDR2 (germline): LNHNV, YYDKDF (reference sequence). The V end lost 4 bases, the J end lost 4 bases, and 9 bases lay between the germline ends. This CDR3 is 13 amino acids long. CDR3 DNA: TGTGCCACCAGCATGAGGGAGGCAGATACGCAGTATTTT. This encodes CATSMREADTQYF.

The chain uses TRBV7-2 and TRBJ2-1, with 9 bases that match TRBD2. Germline lookup yields CDR1 SGHTA and CDR2 FQGNSA. The J segment lost 5 bases and the V segment lost 1 base, leaving 0 bases of the junction unmatched. CDR3 length: 14 residues. The CDR3 nucleotides are TGTGCCAGCAGCTTAGTAGCGGGAGACAATGAGCAGTTCTTC. This encodes CASSLVAGDNEQFF.

This clonotype was observed a few times. The chain uses TRBV28 and TRBJ2-1; 9 nucleotides line up with TRBD1. V shed 6 bases and J 5 bases; nucleotides not matched to a gene: 11. There are 16 residues in the CDR3. CDR1 and CDR2 (germline): MDHEN, SYDVKM. The CDR3, as DNA: TGTGCCAGCAGCCAAGTCCGGGACAGGGATAACAATGAGCAGTTCTTC. The encoded protein is CASSQVRDRDNNEQFF.

The chain employs TRBV12-3 or TRBV12-4 and TRBJ2-1; 8 bases are a match to TRBD1. V lost 5 bases to trimming and J lost 8 bases; unmatched junction nucleotides: 14. CDR3 length: 16 amino acids. CDR3 bases: TGTGCCAGCAGTCCAGGGGGTGGACAGGGTAGCCATGAGCAGTTCTTC. Amino acid sequence: CASSPGGGQGSHEQFF.

The table lists this clonotype with a few counts. In DNA, the CDR3 is TGTGCCAGCAGCTTAATCGGGGTAGGGGACAATGAGCAGTTCTTC. Protein product: CASSLIGVGDNEQFF. This sequence joins TRBV7-9 and TRBJ2-1; possibly TRBD1 or TRBD2 for D (5 bases each). V lost 2 bases and J 5 bases, leaving 13 bases between the germline ends. Looked up from germline, CDR1 is SEHNR and CDR2 is FQNEAQ (reference sequence). The CDR3 covers 15 residues. The variable domain in full, completed from reference TRBV7-9 and TRBJ2-1, reads DTGVSQNPRHKITKRGQNVTFRCDPISEHNRLYWYRQTLGQGPEFLTYFQNEAQLEKSRLLSDRFSAERPKGSFSTLEIQRTEQGDSAMYLCASSLIGVGDNEQFFGPGTRLTVL.

This chain uses TRBV7-9 with TRBJ2-7; 7 bases are a match to TRBD2. Unmatched junction bases numbered 2, after V lost 4 bases and J lost 2 bases. This CDR3 has 13 residues. Per germline, CDR1 SEHNR and CDR2 FQNEAQ (reference sequence). CDR3 coding DNA: TGTGCCAGCAGCTCCGGGAGGACCTACGAGCAGTACTTC. This codes for CASSSGRTYEQYF.

This clonotype was recorded at least ten times. V is TRBV7-8 and J is TRBJ2-1; the match to TRBD2 covers 7 bases. Germline loops: CDR1 SGHVS, CDR2 FQNEAQ. With 4 bases clipped from V and 1 base from J, the junction kept 7 bases outside the gene matches. The CDR3 has 16 amino acids. Here the CDR3 reads CASSSSSRGSYNEQFF. In nucleotides, the CDR3 is TGTGCCAGCAGCTCCTCGTCGCGGGGGTCCTACAATGAGCAGTTCTTC.

This sequence joins TRBV29-1 and TRBJ1-3, with 7 positions matching TRBD1. V shed 0 bases, J shed 0 bases, and the junction held 11 bases outside the gene matches. Germline assignment: CDR1 SQVTM and CDR2 ANQGSEA. The CDR3 has 18 residues. CDR3 protein: CSVEDVSWTGPSGNTIYF. CDR3 nucleotides: TGCAGCGTTGAAGATGTGTCGTGGACAGGCCCCTCTGGAAACACCATATATTTT.